Listed below are T cell receptor beta chains from one sample, sequenced in a study of blood T cell repertoires in COVID-19. Some clones are missing from TCRdb's copy, which holds only in-frame ones; the method was immunoSEQ multiplex PCR. The sample lists some 700,000 clones; around 89% were seen once. The sample comprised peripheral blood. The receptors were sampled from a woman aged 18-29 years with acute or convalescent COVID-19. CDR3s include the opening cysteine and the closing phenylalanine or tryptophan.

len	v_gene	CDR3aa
15	TRBV11-2	CASSMGQGNGQPQHF
14	TRBV3-1/TRBV3-2	CASRIGVDLGGYTF
14	TRBV11-2	CASSYRTSGDEQYF
15	TRBV2	CASSEEGASNYGYTF
14	TRBV5-6	CASSTEQDGTEAFF
13	TRBV7-3	CASSLSGDYGYTF
15	TRBV27	CASSSAKGPSYEQYF
14	TRBV6-6	CASSYSGVGQPQHF
14	TRBV6-1	CASSERVFNTEAFF
15	TRBV7-9	CASSGTGGSNSPLHF
15	TRBV15	CATSPGGTGFYGYTF
13	TRBV1	CTSSQQGNYGYTF
14	TRBV6-5	CASSPQYSGNTIYF
11	TRBV29-1	CSVETDPAILF
14	TRBV6-6	CASNQGSGNQPQHF
20	TRBV4-1	CASSQESFLGGLALGNEQFF
13	TRBV28	CASLMDTYYGYTF
16	TRBV19	CASWVYRDTLSYEQYF
15	TRBV5-4	CASSLAERNTGELFF
14	TRBV2	CASSARTVNTEAFF
15	TRBV5-1	CASSLESGWETEAFF
14	TRBV2	CASSEDGKAYEQYF
15	TRBV14	CASSQAGRGPYGYTF
17	TRBV7-9	CASSPPTGTRRDTEAFF
15	TRBV29-1	CSVEGAGGYTDTQYF